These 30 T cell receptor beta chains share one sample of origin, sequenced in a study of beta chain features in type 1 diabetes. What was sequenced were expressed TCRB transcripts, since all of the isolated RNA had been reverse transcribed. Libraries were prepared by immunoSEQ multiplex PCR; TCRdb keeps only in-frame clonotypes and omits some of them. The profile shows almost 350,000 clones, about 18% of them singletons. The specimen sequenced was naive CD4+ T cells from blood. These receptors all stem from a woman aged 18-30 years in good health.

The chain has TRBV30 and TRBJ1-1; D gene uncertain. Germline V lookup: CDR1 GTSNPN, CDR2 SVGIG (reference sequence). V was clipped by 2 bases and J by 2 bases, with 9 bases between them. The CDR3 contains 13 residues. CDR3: CAWSITRNTEAFF. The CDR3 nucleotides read TGTGCCTGGAGTATCACGCGAAACACTGAAGCTTTCTTT.

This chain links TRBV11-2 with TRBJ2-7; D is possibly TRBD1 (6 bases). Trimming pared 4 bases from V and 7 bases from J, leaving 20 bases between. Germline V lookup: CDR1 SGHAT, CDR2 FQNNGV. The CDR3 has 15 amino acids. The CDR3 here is CASSSPRGRGREQYF. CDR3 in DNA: TGTGCCAGCAGCTCCCCGAGGGGCAGGGGTCGAGAGCAGTACTTC.

CDR3 nucleotide sequence: TGCGCCAGCAGCTTGGCCGGTGGGAGCGGAGCCTACGAGCAGTACTTC. Translating gives CASSLAGGSGAYEQYF. V is TRBV5-1 and J is TRBJ2-7; TRBD2 is a possible D gene (5 bases). The CDR3 covers 16 residues. Trimming removed 0 bases from V and 2 bases from J, with 15 bases in between. Germline assignment: CDR1 SGHRS and CDR2 YFSETQ.

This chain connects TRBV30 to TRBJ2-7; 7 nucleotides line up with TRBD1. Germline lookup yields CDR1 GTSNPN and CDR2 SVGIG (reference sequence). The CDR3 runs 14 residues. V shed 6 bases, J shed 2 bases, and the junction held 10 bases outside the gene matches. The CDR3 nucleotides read TGTGCCTGCACACCGGCAGGGGGTCCCTACGAGCAGTACTTC. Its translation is CACTPAGGPYEQYF.

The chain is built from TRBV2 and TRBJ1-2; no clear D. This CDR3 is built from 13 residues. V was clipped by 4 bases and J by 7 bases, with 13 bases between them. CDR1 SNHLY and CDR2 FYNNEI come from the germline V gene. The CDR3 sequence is CASSGQTVGGYTF. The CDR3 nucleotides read TGTGCCAGCAGTGGCCAGACTGTTGGTGGCTACACCTTC.

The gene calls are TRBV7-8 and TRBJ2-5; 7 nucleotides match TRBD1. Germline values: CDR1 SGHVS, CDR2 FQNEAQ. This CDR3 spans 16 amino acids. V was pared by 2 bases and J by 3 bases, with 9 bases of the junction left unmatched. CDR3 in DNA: TGTGCCAGCAGCTTAAGGGCGGCAGGGGGTGAAGAGACCCAGTACTTC. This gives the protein CASSLRAAGGEETQYF.

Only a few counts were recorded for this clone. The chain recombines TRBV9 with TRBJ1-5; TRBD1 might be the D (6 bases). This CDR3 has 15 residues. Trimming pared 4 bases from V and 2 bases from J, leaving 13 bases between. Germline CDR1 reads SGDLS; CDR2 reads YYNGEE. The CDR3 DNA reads TGTGCCAGCAGCTCACGAGGGGGGGGCAATCAGCCCCAGCATTTT. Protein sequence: CASSSRGGGNQPQHF. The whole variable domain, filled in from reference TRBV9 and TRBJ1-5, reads DSGVTQTPKHLITATGQRVTLRCSPRSGDLSVYWYQQSLDQGLQFLIQYYNGEERAKGNILERFSAQQFPDLHSELNLSSLELGDSALYFCASSSRGGGNQPQHFGDGTRLSIL.

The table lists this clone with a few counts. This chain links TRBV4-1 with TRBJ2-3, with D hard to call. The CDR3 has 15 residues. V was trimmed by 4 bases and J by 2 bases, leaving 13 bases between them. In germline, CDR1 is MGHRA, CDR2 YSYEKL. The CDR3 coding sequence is TGCGCCAGCAGCCGCAGTATTACCAACACAGATACGCAGTATTTT. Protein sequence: CASSRSITNTDTQYF.

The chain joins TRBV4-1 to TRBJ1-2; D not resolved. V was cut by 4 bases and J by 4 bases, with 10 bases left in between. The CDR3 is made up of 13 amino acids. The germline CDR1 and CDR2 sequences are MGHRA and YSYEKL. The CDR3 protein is CASSPPVSYGYTF. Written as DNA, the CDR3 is TGCGCCAGCAGCCCCCCCGTCAGCTATGGCTACACCTTC.

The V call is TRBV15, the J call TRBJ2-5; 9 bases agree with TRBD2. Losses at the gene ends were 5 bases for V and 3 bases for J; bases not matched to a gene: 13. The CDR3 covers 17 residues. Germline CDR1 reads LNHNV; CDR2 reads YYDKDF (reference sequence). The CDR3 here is CATSSLHWGLAEETQYF. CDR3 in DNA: TGTGCCACCAGCTCACTACATTGGGGACTAGCTGAAGAGACCCAGTACTTC.

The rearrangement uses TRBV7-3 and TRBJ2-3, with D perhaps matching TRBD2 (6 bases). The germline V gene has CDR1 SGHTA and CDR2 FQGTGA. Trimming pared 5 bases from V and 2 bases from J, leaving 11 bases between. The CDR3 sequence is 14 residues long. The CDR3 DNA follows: TGTGCCAGCAGCCGGGACTCTTCCACAGATACGCAGTATTTT. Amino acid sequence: CASSRDSSTDTQYF.

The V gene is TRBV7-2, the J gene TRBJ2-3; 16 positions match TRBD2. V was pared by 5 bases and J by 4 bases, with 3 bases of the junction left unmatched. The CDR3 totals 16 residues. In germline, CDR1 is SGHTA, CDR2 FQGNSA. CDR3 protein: CASSTGLAGGSDTQYF. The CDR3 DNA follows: TGTGCCAGCAGCACGGGACTAGCGGGGGGGTCAGATACGCAGTATTTT.

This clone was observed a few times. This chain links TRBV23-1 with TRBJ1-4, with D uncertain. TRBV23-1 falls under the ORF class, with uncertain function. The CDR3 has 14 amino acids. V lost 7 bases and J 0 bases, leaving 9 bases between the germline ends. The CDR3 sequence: CASTPRATNEKLFF. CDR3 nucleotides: TGCGCCAGCACCCCCCGAGCAACTAATGAAAAACTGTTTTTT.

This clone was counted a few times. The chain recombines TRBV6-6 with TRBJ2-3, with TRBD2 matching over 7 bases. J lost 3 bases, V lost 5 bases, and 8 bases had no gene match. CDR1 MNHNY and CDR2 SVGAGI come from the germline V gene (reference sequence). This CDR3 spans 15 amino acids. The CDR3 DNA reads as TGTGCCAGCAGTCGGGGGGAGGTGTTAACAGATACGCAGTATTTT. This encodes CASSRGEVLTDTQYF.

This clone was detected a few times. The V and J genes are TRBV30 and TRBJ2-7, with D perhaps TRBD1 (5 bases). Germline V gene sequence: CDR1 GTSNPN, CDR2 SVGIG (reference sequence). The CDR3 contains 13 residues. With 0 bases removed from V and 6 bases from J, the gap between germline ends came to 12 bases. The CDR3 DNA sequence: TGTGCCTGGAGTGTAACAGGCGCCGGCGAGCAGTACTTC. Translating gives CAWSVTGAGEQYF.

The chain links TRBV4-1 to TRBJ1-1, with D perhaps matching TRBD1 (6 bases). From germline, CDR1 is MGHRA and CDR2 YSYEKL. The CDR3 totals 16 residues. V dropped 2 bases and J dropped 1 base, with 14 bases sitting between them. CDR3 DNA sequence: TGCGCCAGCAGCCAACCCCTGCAGGGGAAGAACACTGAAGCTTTCTTT. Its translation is CASSQPLQGKNTEAFF.

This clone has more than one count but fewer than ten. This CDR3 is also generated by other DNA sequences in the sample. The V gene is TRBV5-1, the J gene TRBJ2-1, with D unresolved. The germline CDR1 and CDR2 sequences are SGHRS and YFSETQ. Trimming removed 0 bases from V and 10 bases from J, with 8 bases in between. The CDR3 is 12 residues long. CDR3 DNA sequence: TGCGCCAGCAGCTTGGGGCGAGGAGAGCAGTTCTTC. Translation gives CASSLGRGEQFF.

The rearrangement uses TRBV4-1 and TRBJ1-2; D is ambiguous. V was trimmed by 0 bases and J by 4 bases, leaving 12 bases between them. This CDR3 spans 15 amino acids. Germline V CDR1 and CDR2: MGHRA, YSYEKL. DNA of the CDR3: TGCGCCAGCAGCCAAGATGTCTCCGAGGGCTATGGCTACACCTTC. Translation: CASSQDVSEGYGYTF.

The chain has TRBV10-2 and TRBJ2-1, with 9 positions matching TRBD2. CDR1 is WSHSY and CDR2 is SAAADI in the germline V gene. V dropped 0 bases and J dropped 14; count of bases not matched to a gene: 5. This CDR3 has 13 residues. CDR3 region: CASSESGLAKKFF. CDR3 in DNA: TGCGCCAGCAGTGAGTCTGGACTAGCGAAGAAGTTCTTC.

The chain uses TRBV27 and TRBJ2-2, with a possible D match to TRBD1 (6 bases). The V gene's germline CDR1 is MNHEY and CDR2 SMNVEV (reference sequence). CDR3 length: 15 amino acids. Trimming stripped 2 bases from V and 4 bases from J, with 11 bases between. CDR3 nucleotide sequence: TGTGCCAGCAGTTTAGTGACAGGCGGCACCGGGGAGCTGTTTTTT. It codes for CASSLVTGGTGELFF.

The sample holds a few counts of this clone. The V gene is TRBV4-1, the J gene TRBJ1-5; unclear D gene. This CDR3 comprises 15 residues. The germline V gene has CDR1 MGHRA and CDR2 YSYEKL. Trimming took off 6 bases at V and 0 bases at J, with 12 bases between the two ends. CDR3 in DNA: TGCGCCAGCAGACCTTTTTGGAGTAGCAATCAGCCCCAGCATTTT. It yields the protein CASRPFWSSNQPQHF.

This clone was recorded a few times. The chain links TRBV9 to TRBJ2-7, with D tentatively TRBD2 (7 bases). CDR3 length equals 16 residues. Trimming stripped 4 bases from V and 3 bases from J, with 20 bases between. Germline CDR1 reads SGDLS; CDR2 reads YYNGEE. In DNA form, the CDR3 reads TGTGCCAGCAGCCCGGAGGGGGGGCTAATGCGCTACGAGCAGTACTTC. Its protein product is CASSPEGGLMRYEQYF.

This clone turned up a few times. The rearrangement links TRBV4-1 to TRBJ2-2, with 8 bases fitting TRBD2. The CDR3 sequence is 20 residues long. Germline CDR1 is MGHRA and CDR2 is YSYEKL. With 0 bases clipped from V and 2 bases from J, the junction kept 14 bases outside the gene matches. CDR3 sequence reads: CASSQDKGVAAGVNTGELFF. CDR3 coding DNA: TGCGCCAGCAGCCAAGATAAAGGGGTTGCAGCGGGGGTCAACACCGGGGAGCTGTTTTTT.

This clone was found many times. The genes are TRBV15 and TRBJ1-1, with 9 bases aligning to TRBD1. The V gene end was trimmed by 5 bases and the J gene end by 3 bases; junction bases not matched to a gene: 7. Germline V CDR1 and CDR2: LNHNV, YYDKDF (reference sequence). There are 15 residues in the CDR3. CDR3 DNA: TGTGCCACCAGCGGTTGGGACAGGGACTACACTGAAGCTTTCTTT. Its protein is CATSGWDRDYTEAFF.

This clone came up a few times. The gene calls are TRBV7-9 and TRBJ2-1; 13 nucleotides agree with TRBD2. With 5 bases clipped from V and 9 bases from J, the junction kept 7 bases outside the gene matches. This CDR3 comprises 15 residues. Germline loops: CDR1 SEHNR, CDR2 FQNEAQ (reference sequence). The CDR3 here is CASSRGLAGASEQFF. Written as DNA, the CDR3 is TGTGCCAGCAGCAGAGGACTAGCGGGAGCGAGTGAGCAGTTCTTC. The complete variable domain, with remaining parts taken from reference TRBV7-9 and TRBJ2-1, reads DTGVSQNPRHKITKRGQNVTFRCDPISEHNRLYWYRQTLGQGPEFLTYFQNEAQLEKSRLLSDRFSAERPKGSFSTLEIQRTEQGDSAMYLCASSRGLAGASEQFFGPGTRLTVL.

Written as DNA, the CDR3 is TGTGCCAGCAGTTCCTCCGGGACAGGGGGCGAGACCCAGTACTTC. This encodes CASSSSGTGGETQYF. The chain employs TRBV28 and TRBJ2-5; 12 bases are shared with TRBD1. The CDR3 is 15 amino acids. CDR1 is MDHEN and CDR2 is SYDVKM in the germline V gene. V gave up 4 bases and J gave up 5 bases; unmatched junction bases: 5.

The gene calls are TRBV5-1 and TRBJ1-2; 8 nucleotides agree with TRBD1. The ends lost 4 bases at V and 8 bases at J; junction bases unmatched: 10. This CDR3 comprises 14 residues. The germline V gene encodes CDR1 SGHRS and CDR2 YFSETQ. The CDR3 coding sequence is TGCGCCAGCAGCCTCGCCCCCCCAGGGGGCGGCTACACCTTC. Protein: CASSLAPPGGGYTF.

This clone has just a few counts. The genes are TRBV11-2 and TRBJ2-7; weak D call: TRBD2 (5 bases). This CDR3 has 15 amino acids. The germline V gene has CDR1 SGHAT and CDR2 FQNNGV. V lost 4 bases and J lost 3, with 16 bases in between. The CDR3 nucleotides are TGTGCCAGCAGCTCACGCGAGCGGACCCTCTACGAGCAGTACTTC. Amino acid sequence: CASSSRERTLYEQYF. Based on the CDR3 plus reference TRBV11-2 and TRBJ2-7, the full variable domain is EAGVAQSPRYKIIEKRQSVAFWCNPISGHATLYWYQQILGQGPKLLIQFQNNGVVDDSQLPKDRFSAERLKGVDSTLKIQPAKLEDSAVYLCASSSRERTLYEQYFGPGTRLTVT.

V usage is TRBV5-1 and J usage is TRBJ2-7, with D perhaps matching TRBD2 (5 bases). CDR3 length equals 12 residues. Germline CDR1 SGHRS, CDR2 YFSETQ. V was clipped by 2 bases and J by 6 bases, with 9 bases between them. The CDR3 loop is CASSFNAGEQYF. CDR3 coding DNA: TGCGCCAGCAGCTTCAACGCGGGCGAGCAGTACTTC.

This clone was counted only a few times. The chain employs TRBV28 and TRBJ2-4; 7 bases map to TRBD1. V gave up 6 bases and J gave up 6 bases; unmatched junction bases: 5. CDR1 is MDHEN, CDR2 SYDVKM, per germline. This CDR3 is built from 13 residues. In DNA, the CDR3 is TGTGCCAGCAGCTCCCGGGACAGAAACATTCAGTACTTC. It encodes CASSSRDRNIQYF.